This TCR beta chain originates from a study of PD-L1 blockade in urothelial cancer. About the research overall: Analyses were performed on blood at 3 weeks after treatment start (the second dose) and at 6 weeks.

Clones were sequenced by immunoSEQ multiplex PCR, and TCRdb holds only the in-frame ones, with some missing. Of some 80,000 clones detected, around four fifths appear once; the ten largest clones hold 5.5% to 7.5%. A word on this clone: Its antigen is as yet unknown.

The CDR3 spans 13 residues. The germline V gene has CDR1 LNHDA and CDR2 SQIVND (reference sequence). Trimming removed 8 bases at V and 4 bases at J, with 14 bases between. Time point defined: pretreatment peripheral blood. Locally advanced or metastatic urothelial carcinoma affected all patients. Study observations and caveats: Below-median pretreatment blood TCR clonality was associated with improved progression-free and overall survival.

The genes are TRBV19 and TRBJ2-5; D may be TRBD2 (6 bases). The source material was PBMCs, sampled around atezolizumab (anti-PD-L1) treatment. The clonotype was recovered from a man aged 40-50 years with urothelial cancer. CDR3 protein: CASAGGERETQYF. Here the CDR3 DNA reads TGTGCCAGTGCAGGAGGGGAGCGAGAGACCCAGTACTTC.